This TCR beta chain is drawn from a study of cytomegalovirus exposure and HLA in healthy donors. Use of 60 Vbeta and 13 Jbeta primers characterized the PCR. Original analysis: About 10 million shared chains were among around 80 million unique TCR beta chains counted in a later analysis. Sequencing was performed with immunoSEQ multiplex PCR; in TCRdb, only in-frame clones are kept and a portion is missing. The V and J calls and clone size were taken over from that table, and D and trimming were inferred from the DNA. The top ten clones hold around 1.2% of a sample with approximately 140,000 clones, 73% of them seen once. Sequenced sample: PBMCs. This TCR was recovered from a woman aged 40-49 years in good health and CMV-seronegative.

The CDR3 loop is CASSWAAYSNQPQHF. The CDR3 DNA sequence: TGTGCCAGCAGTTGGGCCGCTTATAGCAATCAGCCCCAGCATTTT. V is TRBV27 and J is TRBJ1-5; D is unresolved. Germline CDR1 reads MNHEY; CDR2 reads SMNVEV (reference sequence). Between the trimmed V and J ends, which lost 4 bases and 0 bases, there was a span of 10 bases. This CDR3 comprises 15 residues.